What follows are 12 T cell receptor beta chains derived from one specimen sequenced in a study of OX40 agonist ivuxolimab in advanced cancers. The method was immunoSEQ multiplex PCR; TCRdb's version includes in-frame clones alone and lacks a portion of them. The data contain around 13,000 clones, approximately 72% of them seen just once; the ten biggest clones take up approximately 30%. This sample comprised CD4+ or CD8+ T cells sorted from blood, obtained in a trial of the OX40 agonist ivuxolimab. The receptors shown here come from an adult with an advanced solid tumor such as melanoma, head and neck, liver or kidney cancer.

V is TRBV15 and J is TRBJ2-5; D may be TRBD1 (6 bases). The V end lost 6 bases, the J end lost 0 bases, and 17 bases lay between the germline ends. Germline CDR1 reads LNHNV; CDR2 reads YYDKDF (reference sequence). This CDR3 spans 16 amino acids. For the CDR3, the DNA is TGTGCCACCAGTCCCTCGGGACACATAAACCAAGAGACCCAGTACTTC. Protein: CATSPSGHINQETQYF. Full variable domain (outside the CDR3, taken from reference TRBV15 and TRBJ2-5): DAMVIQNPRYQVTQFGKPVTLSCSQTLNHNVMYWYQQKSSQAPKLLFHYYDKDFNNEADTPDNFQSRRPNTSFCFLDIRSPGLGDTAMYLCATSPSGHINQETQYFGPGTRLLVL.

DNA for the CDR3: TGTGCCAGCAGTCTCAAGACAGGGACCAGCGAGCAGTACTTC. Protein: CASSLKTGTSEQYF. The rearrangement joins TRBV28 to TRBJ2-7; 7 nucleotides align to TRBD1. V shed 5 bases and J 6 bases; nucleotides not matched to a gene: 10. This CDR3 has 14 residues. Germline CDR1 reads MDHEN; CDR2 reads SYDVKM.

This clone was seen a handful of times. This sequence joins TRBV27 and TRBJ2-1, with D hard to call. With 5 bases removed from V and 0 bases from J, the gap between germline ends came to 11 bases. Germline CDR1 is MNHEY and CDR2 is SMNVEV (reference sequence). CDR3 length equals 15 residues. The CDR3 sequence is CASSTDGSSYNEQFF. The CDR3 DNA follows: TGTGCCAGCAGTACCGATGGTAGCTCCTACAATGAGCAGTTCTTC.

This clone was counted a single time. The gene calls are TRBV27 and TRBJ2-2; 9 nucleotides line up with TRBD1. The CDR3 is made up of 15 amino acids. V was pared by 3 bases and J by 5 bases, with 4 bases of the junction left unmatched. Germline CDR1 reads MNHEY; CDR2 reads SMNVEV (reference sequence). The CDR3 reads CASSFGQGRTGELFF. The CDR3, as DNA: TGTGCCAGCAGTTTTGGACAGGGGAGAACCGGGGAGCTGTTTTTT.

This clone was seen more than once but under ten times. CDR3 coding DNA: TGTGCCAGTAGTATCATTTTGAACACTGAAGCTTTCTTT. Amino acid sequence: CASSIILNTEAFF. The rearrangement joins TRBV19 to TRBJ1-1; D unclear. The germline V gene has CDR1 LNHDA and CDR2 SQIVND (reference sequence). The CDR3 is 13 amino acids. Trimming left V 3 bases short and J 0 bases short, with 5 bases between.

This chain joins TRBV27 and TRBJ1-2; 7 bases align to TRBD1. Per the germline V gene, CDR1 is MNHEY and CDR2 is SMNVEV (reference sequence). After removal of 5 bases from V and 2 bases from J, the junction contained 11 bases not matched to a gene. The CDR3 is 16 residues long. The CDR3 DNA follows: TGTGCCAGCAGTAAAAGGGACAGACTTATGAACTATGGCTACACCTTC. Amino acid sequence: CASSKRDRLMNYGYTF.

This chain joins TRBV2 and TRBJ2-5; TRBD1 or TRBD2 may be the D gene (5 bases each). The CDR3 is 12 residues long. V gave up 9 bases and J gave up 0 bases, with 8 bases separating them. Germline-derived CDR1 and CDR2 are SNHLY and FYNNEI. Written as DNA, the CDR3 is TGTGCCAGGGGGACGGACCAAGAGACCCAGTACTTC. Translated: CARGTDQETQYF.

This clone came up a few times. V gene TRBV9 combines with J gene TRBJ2-7, with 7 bases fitting TRBD1. The trim removed 8 bases at V and 0 bases at J, leaving 5 bases unmatched. This CDR3 is built from 13 residues. Germline V gene lookup returns CDR1 SGDLS and CDR2 YYNGEE. In DNA, the CDR3 is TGTGCCAGTGGGACAGCGCCCTCCTACGAGCAGTACTTC. Its protein product is CASGTAPSYEQYF.

The chain couples TRBV23-1 to TRBJ2-5, with D perhaps matching TRBD1 or TRBD2 (5 bases each). TRBV23-1 falls under the ORF class, with uncertain function. The CDR3 length is 13 residues. The V and J ends lost 7 bases and 5 bases respectively, with 14 bases between them. CDR3 region: CASTAGTVETQYF. The CDR3 DNA reads TGCGCCAGCACTGCCGGGACCGTGGAGACCCAGTACTTC.

This clone was found a few times. The chain couples TRBV10-3 to TRBJ2-1; D is unresolved. Trimming removed 7 bases from V and 7 bases from J, with 14 bases in between. The CDR3 is 13 residues long. Germline V lookup: CDR1 ENHRY, CDR2 SYGVKD. CDR3 coding DNA: TGTGCCATCACCCTGGACCTTGGGAATGAGCAGTTCTTC. It translates to CAITLDLGNEQFF.

The chain couples TRBV5-1 to TRBJ2-1; no clear D gene. V gave up 1 base and J gave up 6 bases, with 2 bases separating them. CDR3 length: 11 amino acids. Germline lookup yields CDR1 SGHRS and CDR2 YFSETQ. The CDR3 is CASSLRNEQFF. CDR3 in DNA: TGCGCCAGCAGCTTGCGCAATGAGCAGTTCTTC.

This clone counts as medium-sized (0.01 to 0.1%). The V gene is TRBV29-1, the J gene TRBJ2-7; no clear D. In germline, CDR1 is SQVTM, CDR2 ANQGSEA. With 5 bases removed from V and 1 base from J, the gap between germline ends came to 15 bases. The CDR3 extends over 14 amino acids. The CDR3 sequence: CSVWGTGLSYEQYF. Here the CDR3 DNA reads TGCAGCGTTTGGGGAACGGGTCTGTCCTACGAGCAGTACTTC.